The present TCR beta chain was sequenced within a study of early stage breast cancer tumors. Background on the study: Of 15 to 20 invasive breast tumors, more than nine were hormone receptor-positive, HER2-negative. Study-level points and caveats: Tumors had around 2.5-fold higher T cell density than normal breast.

Sequencing used immunoSEQ multiplex PCR; TCRdb keeps in-frame clones, though not all of them. The repertoire holds fewer than 90,000 clones, with around four fifths as singletons. Only a few counts were recorded for this clone. The antigen remains undetermined. This TCR was sampled from a person between 60 and 70 years old with breast cancer. The specimen sequenced was blood.

CDR3: CSATGGVNTEAFF. CDR3 nucleotides: TGCAGCGCTACTGGAGGGGTGAACACTGAAGCTTTCTTT. The chain is built from TRBV29-1 and TRBJ1-1, with D tentatively TRBD1 (5 bases). Germline CDR1 is SQVTM and CDR2 is ANQGSEA. This CDR3 comprises 13 residues. The germline V and J ends were trimmed by 7 bases and 0 bases, with 12 bases remaining between them.